This is a list of T cell receptor beta chains from one sample in a study of T cells in tumors and immune-related adverse events. Only in-frame clones appear in the TCRdb table, and some are missing; sequencing was by immunoSEQ multiplex PCR. The sample records roughly 20,000 clones, 75% to 95% being singletons. The source material was lymph node tissue, sampled from a patient treated with anti-PD-1 therapy. The origin of the receptors is a female donor with metastatic renal cell carcinoma. Each CDR3 is given with its conserved first and last residue. Fields, in order: V gene, J gene, D gene, clone size, CDR3 DNA, CDR3 protein. D genes are given only for firm matches. Clone size is given for some rows only: seen once, a few or many times, or a class if the clone is expanded.

>TRBV4-2|TRBJ2-7|TRBD2|-
TGTGCCAGCAGCCAATATGGGACTAGCGCCAACGAGCAGTACTTC
CASSQYGTSANEQYF
>TRBV7-9|TRBJ1-1|-|once
TGTGCCAGCAGCCGTTATGTTGGGGCGGCTAACACTGAAGCTTTCTTT
CASSRYVGAANTEAFF
>TRBV7-2|TRBJ2-3|TRBD1|few
TGTGCCAGCAGCTTCCCGGGACAGTCTAGCACAGATACGCAGTATTTT
CASSFPGQSSTDTQYF
>TRBV19|TRBJ1-3|-|-
TGTGCCAGTAGTTCCCGACAGTATCTCTCTGGAAACACCATATATTTT
CASSSRQYLSGNTIYF
>TRBV30|TRBJ2-3|-|-
TGTGCCTGGAGTGTAACGGCAGCAGATACGCAGTATTTT
CAWSVTAADTQYF
>TRBV9|TRBJ2-7|-|-
TGTGCCAGCAGCGTAGATGCAAGGAGCTCCTACGAGCAGTACTTC
CASSVDARSSYEQYF
>TRBV11-2|TRBJ2-7|TRBD2|-
TGTGCCAGCAGCTTACGCGGGAGGGCACACGAGCAGTACTTC
CASSLRGRAHEQYF
>TRBV19|TRBJ1-1|-|-
TGTGCCAGTACAGACCTGAACACTGAAGCTTTCTTT
CASTDLNTEAFF
>TRBV6-5|TRBJ2-3|-|-
TGTGCCAGCAGATCCAGGGAACTTACCACAGATACGCAGTATTTT
CASRSRELTTDTQYF
>TRBV15|TRBJ1-1|-|-
TGTGCCACCAGCGCCGGTTTGGTGGCAGACACTGAAGCTTTCTTT
CATSAGLVADTEAFF
>TRBV6-1|TRBJ1-1|-|-
TGTGCCAGCAGTGAAATGCAGGGAAACACTGAAGCTTTCTTT
CASSEMQGNTEAFF
>TRBV2|TRBJ1-1|-|-
TGTGCCAGCAGTGTTGTAGGGGGAAGGGAAGCTTTCTTT
CASSVVGGREAFF
>TRBV5-1|TRBJ2-3|TRBD1|-
TGCGCCAGCAGACCCGGGACAGGGCTCTTCACAGATACGCAGTATTTT
CASRPGTGLFTDTQYF
>TRBV28|TRBJ2-1|TRBD1|once
TGTGCCAGCAGTTTAATGGGACAGGTTTACAATGAGCAGTTCTTC
CASSLMGQVYNEQFF
>TRBV27|TRBJ1-4|-|-
TGTGCCAGCAGTTACTCAGTATTCCCCGGGCAAAAACTGTTTTTT
CASSYSVFPGQKLFF
>TRBV27|TRBJ1-3|-|once
TGTGCCAGCAGTTTGAACAGCTACGGAACCATATATTTT
CASSLNSYGTIYF
>TRBV18|TRBJ2-7|TRBD2|few
TGTGCCAGCTCAGAGCGGGAGGCCAGCGAGCAGTACTTC
CASSEREASEQYF
>TRBV19|TRBJ1-2|-|once
TGTGCCAGTAGTATTTACCCGACCCCTTATGGCTACACCTTC
CASSIYPTPYGYTF
>TRBV6-1|TRBJ1-5|-|-
TGTGCCAGCAGTCGGGAAGAGCCCCAGCATTTT
CASSREEPQHF